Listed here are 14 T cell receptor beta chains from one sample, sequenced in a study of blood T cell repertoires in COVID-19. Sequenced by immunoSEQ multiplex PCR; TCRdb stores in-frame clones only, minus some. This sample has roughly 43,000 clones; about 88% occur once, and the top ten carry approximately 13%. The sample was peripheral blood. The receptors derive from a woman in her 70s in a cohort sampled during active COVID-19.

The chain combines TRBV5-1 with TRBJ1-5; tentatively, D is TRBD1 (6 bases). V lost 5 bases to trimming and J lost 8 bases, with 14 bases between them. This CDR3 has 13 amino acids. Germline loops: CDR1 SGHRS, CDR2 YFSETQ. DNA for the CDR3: TGCGCCAGCAGTCTGACAGGAGTTGAGCCCCAGCATTTT. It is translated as CASSLTGVEPQHF.

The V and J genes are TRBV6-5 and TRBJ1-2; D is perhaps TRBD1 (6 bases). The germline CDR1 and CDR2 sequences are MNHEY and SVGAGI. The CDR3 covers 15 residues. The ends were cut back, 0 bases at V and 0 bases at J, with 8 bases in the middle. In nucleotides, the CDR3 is TGTGCCAGCAGTTACTCCGACAGGTCTAACTATGGCTACACCTTC. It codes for CASSYSDRSNYGYTF.

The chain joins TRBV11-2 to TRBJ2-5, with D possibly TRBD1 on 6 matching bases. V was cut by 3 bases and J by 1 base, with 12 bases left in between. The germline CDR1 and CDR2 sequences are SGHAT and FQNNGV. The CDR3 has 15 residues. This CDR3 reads CASSFAPTGQETQYF. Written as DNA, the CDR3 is TGTGCCAGCAGCTTTGCCCCGACAGGCCAAGAGACCCAGTACTTC.

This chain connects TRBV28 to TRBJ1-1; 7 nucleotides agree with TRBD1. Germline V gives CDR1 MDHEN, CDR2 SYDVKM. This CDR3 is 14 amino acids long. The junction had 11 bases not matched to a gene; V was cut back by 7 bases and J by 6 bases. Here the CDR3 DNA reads TGTGCCAGCAAATTGACAGGGAGGATCGCTGAAGCTTTCTTT. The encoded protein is CASKLTGRIAEAFF.

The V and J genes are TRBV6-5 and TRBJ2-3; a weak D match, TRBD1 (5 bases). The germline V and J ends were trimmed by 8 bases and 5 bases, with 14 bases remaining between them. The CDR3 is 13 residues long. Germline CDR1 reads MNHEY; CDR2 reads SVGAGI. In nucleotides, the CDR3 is TGTGCCAGCTATCCTCCAGGGCGAGATACGCAGTATTTT. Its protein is CASYPPGRDTQYF.

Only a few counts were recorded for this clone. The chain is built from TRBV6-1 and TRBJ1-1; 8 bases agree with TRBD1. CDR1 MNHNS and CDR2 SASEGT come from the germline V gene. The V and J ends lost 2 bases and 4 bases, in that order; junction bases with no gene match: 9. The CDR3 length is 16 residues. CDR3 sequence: CASSELRTGRSTEAFF. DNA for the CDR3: TGTGCCAGCAGTGAACTGAGGACAGGGAGGTCCACTGAAGCTTTCTTT.

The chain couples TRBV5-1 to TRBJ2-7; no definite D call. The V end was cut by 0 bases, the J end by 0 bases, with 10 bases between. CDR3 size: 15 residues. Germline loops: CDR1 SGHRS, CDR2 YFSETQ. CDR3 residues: CASSLGAASSYEQYF. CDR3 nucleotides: TGCGCCAGCAGCTTGGGAGCCGCGAGCTCCTACGAGCAGTACTTC.

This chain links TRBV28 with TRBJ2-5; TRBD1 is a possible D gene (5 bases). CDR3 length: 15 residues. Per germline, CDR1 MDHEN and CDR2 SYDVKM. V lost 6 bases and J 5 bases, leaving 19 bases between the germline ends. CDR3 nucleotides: TGTGCCAGCAGCCCCTCCTCTGGGGCAACGGAGACCCAGTACTTC. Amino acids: CASSPSSGATETQYF.

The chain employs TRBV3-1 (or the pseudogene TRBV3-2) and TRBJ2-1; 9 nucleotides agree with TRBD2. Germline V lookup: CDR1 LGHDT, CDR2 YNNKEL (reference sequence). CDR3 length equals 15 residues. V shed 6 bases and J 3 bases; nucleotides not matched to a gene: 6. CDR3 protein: CASRLAGGGYNEQFF. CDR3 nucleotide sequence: TGTGCCAGCAGACTAGCGGGTGGGGGCTACAATGAGCAGTTCTTC.

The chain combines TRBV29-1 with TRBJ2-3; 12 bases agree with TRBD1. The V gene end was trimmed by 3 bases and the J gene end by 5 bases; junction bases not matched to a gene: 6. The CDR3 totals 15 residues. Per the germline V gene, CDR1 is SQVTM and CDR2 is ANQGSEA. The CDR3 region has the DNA TGCAGCGTTGACGGCGGGACAGGGGGCGGAGATACGCAGTATTTT. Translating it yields CSVDGGTGGGDTQYF.

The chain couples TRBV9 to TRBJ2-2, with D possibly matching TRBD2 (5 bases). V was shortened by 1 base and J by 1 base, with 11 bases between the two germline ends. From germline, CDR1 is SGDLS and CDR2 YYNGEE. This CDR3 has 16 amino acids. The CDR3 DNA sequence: TGTGCCAGCAGCGTATGGACGGGGAAGAACACCGGGGAGCTGTTTTTT. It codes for CASSVWTGKNTGELFF.

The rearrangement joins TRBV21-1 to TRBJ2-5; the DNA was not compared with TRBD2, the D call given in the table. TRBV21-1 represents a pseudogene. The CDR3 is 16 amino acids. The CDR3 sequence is CASSKEGRECQETQYF. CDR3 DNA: TGTGCCAGCAGCAAAGAGGGGCGGGAGTGCCAAGAGACCCAGTACTTC.

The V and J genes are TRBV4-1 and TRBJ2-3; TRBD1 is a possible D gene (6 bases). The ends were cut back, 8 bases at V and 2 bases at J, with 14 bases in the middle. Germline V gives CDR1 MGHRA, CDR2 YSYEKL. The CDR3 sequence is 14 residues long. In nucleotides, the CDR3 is TGCGCCAGCGGCGAGGGACATCTCACAGATACGCAGTATTTT. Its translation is CASGEGHLTDTQYF.

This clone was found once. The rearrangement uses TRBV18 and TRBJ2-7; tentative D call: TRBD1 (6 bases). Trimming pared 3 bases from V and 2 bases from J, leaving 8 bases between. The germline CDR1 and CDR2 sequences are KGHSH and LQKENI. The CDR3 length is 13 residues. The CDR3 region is CASSPGQPYEQYF. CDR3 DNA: TGTGCCAGCTCACCCGGACAGCCCTACGAGCAGTACTTC. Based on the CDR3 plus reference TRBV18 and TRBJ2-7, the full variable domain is NAGVMQNPRHLVRRRGQEARLRCSPMKGHSHVYWYRQLPEEGLKFMVYLQKENIIDESGMPKERFSAEFPKEGPSILRIQQVVRGDSAAYFCASSPGQPYEQYFGPGTRLTVT.